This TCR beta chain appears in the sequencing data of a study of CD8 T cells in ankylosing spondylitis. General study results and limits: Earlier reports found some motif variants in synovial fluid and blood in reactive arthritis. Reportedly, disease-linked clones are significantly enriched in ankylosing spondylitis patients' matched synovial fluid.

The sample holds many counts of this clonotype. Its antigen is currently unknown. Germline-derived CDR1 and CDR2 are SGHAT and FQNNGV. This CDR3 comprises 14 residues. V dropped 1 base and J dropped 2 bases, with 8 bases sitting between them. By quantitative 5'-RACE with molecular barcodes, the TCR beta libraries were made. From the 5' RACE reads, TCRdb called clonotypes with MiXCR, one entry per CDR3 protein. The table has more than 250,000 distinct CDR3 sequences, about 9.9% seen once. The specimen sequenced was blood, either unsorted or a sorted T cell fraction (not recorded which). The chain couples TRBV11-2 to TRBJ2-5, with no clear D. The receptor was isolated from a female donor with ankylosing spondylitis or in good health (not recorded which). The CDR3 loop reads CASSLGGPQETQYF. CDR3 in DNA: TGTGCCAGCAGCTTAGGCGGCCCACAAGAGACCCAGTACTTC.